These 5 T cell receptor beta chains originate from one sample sequenced in a study of cytomegalovirus exposure and HLA in healthy donors. Primers for the PCR totalled 60 Vbeta and 13 Jbeta. TCRdb's copy holds only in-frame clones and misses some; the assay was immunoSEQ multiplex PCR. The sample shows 150,000 to 200,000 clones, 70% to 80% of them seen only once. The sample consisted of PBMCs. Every receptor here comes from a woman between 35 and 50 years old in good health and CMV-seronegative.

The chain joins TRBV4-2 to TRBJ1-2; 7 bases match TRBD1. In germline, CDR1 is LGHNA, CDR2 YNFKEQ. Trimming at V came to 2 bases and at J to 4 bases, leaving 7 bases not matched to a gene. This CDR3 spans 15 amino acids. CDR3 in DNA: TGTGCCAGCAGCCAAAAGGGGGCAGGTTCCTATGGCTACACCTTC. Protein: CASSQKGAGSYGYTF.

V and J are TRBV6-4 and TRBJ2-1, with a tentative D call TRBD1 (7 bases). In germline, CDR1 is MRHNA, CDR2 SNTAGT. This CDR3 has 12 amino acids. The V gene lost 4 bases and the J gene lost 9 bases, with 10 bases spanning the gap. Here the CDR3 reads CASSGQGGEQFF. Written as DNA, the CDR3 is TGTGCCAGCAGTGGGCAGGGGGGTGAGCAGTTCTTC.

This clone was detected only once. The chain carries TRBV4-3 and TRBJ2-7; D is perhaps TRBD2 (6 bases). V lost 0 bases and J 4 bases, leaving 16 bases between the germline ends. The CDR3 is made up of 16 amino acids. Germline assignment: CDR1 LGHNA and CDR2 YSLEER. CDR3 DNA: TGCGCCAGCAGCCAAGACCTCGCTAGCGCATCATACGAGCAGTACTTC. Its protein is CASSQDLASASYEQYF.

The chain carries TRBV12-5 and TRBJ2-3, with D unclear. The V end lost 1 base, the J end lost 4 bases, and 18 bases lay between the germline ends. The CDR3 is 17 residues long. Per germline, CDR1 LGHNT and CDR2 FRNRAP. The CDR3 sequence is CASGLDLSLREADTQYF. CDR3 nucleotide sequence: TGTGCTAGTGGTTTGGATCTGAGCTTGCGCGAGGCAGATACGCAGTATTTT.

This clone was seen only a few times. The gene calls are TRBV20-1 and TRBJ2-1; maybe TRBD2 (5 bases). The CDR3 contains 11 residues. Germline loops: CDR1 DFQATT, CDR2 SNEGSKA (reference sequence). V was cut by 6 bases and J by 7 bases, with 10 bases left in between. This CDR3 is CSATGVNEQFF. DNA for the CDR3: TGCAGTGCCACCGGGGTAAATGAGCAGTTCTTC.